This T cell receptor beta chain was identified during a study of T cells in Graves' hyperthyroidism and ophthalmopathy. Amplification of TCR beta CDR3 regions was performed using RNA transcripts as template. The HTBI primer set was used in a first-round RT-PCR of the TCR CDR3. TCRdb reanalysed the multiplex PCR reads using MiXCR and keeps one entry per CDR3 protein. The sample has some 490,000 distinct CDR3 sequences; approximately 23% are singletons. Germline assignment: CDR1 SGHRS and CDR2 YFSETQ. CDR3 size: 15 residues. This clonotype was seen a handful of times. The junction departs from germline at one end; a sequencing error may be responsible.

The sample was blood. J is TRBJ2-3 and V is TRBV5-1; tentative D call: TRBD2 (6 bases). The clonotype originates from a woman in her 70s with Graves' ophthalmopathy. The DNA for the CDR3 is TGTGCCAGCAGCCTCGCCCAGCGGGCTACAGATACGCAGTATTTT. Translation gives CASSLAQRATDTQYF.